Presented here are 21 T cell receptor beta chains from one specimen sequenced in a study of breast tumors, draining lymph nodes, adjacent tissues. One entry per CDR3 protein results from TCRdb running MiXCR on the multiplex PCR reads. The profile shows fewer than 90,000 distinct CDR3 sequences, approximately 30% of them singletons. Breast cancer patients provided tissue from their axillary draining lymph nodes. The sample comprised axillary lymph node tissue. The receptors here all came from a female donor with breast cancer. Some clones in this sample may be carry-over from other donors' samples.

A word on this clonotype: A read error may produce the germline difference seen at one junction end. The genes are TRBV7-2 and TRBJ1-2; D is ambiguous. Germline lookup yields CDR1 SGHTA and CDR2 FQGNSA. The CDR3 has 14 amino acids. Here the CDR3 reads CASSLAQPNYGYTF. The CDR3 bases are TGTGCCAGCAGTTTAGCTCAGCCCAACTATGGCTACACCTTC.

This clonotype was seen repeatedly, ten times or more. The chain employs TRBV9 and TRBJ2-7; 9 positions match TRBD1. Losses at the gene ends were 4 bases for V and 2 bases for J; bases not matched to a gene: 10. Germline values: CDR1 SGDLS, CDR2 YYNGEE. The length of the CDR3 is 16 residues. CDR3 sequence: CASSLGVQGAAYEQYF. The CDR3 DNA sequence: TGTGCCAGCAGCCTAGGGGTACAGGGGGCTGCCTACGAGCAGTACTTC.

The V gene is TRBV15, the J gene TRBJ2-2; tentatively, D is TRBD1 or TRBD2 (5 bases each). V gave up 1 base and J gave up 0 bases, with 9 bases separating them. This CDR3 contains 16 residues. In germline, CDR1 is LNHNV, CDR2 YYDKDF (reference sequence). The DNA of the CDR3 is TGTGCCACCAGCAGAGGCCGGGGCCCGAACACCGGGGAGCTGTTTTTT. Protein product: CATSRGRGPNTGELFF.

Of note for this clonotype: Relative to the germline gene, one junction end is altered; a read error may explain this. V gene TRBV28 combines with J gene TRBJ1-3; TRBD1 might be the D (5 bases). CDR3 length equals 14 residues. Germline V gene lookup returns CDR1 MDHEN and CDR2 SYDVKM. CDR3 nucleotides: TGTGTCAGCAGTTTTAGGGCAGGGGGAAACACCATATATTTT. The encoded protein is CVSSFRAGGNTIYF.

This clonotype occurred many times. The J gene is TRBJ2-1, the V gene TRBV30; D may be TRBD2 (6 bases). CDR3 length equals 13 residues. Germline V CDR1 and CDR2: GTSNPN, SVGIG (reference sequence). V was clipped by 0 bases and J by 8 bases, with 11 bases between them. DNA for the CDR3: TGTGCCTGGAGTGTAAATAGCGGAGATGAGCAGTTCTTC. Translating gives CAWSVNSGDEQFF.

In its sample, this clonotype was seen many times. This may be a read error, as it is one base from a much larger clone. The chain couples TRBV6-5 to TRBJ1-6; D ambiguous. In germline, CDR1 is MNHEY, CDR2 SVGAGI. The CDR3 spans 13 residues. Here the CDR3 DNA reads TGTGCCAGCAGTCACTCGGGGAATTCACCCCTCCACTTT. Translating it yields CASSHSGNSPLHF.

This clonotype has ten or more counts. The CDR3 loop reads CSVVWREGLNEQFF. Written as DNA, the CDR3 is TGCAGCGTTGTCTGGCGGGAGGGCCTTAATGAGCAGTTCTTC. This rearrangement joins TRBV29-1 to TRBJ2-1; 9 nucleotides line up with TRBD2. Germline V gene data show CDR1 as SQVTM and CDR2 as ANQGSEA. The CDR3 is 14 amino acids. V was pared by 4 bases and J by 7 bases, with 8 bases of the junction left unmatched.

The chain employs TRBV20-1 and TRBJ2-7; the match to TRBD1 covers 10 bases. Germline values: CDR1 DFQATT, CDR2 SNEGSKA (reference sequence). The CDR3 extends over 16 amino acids. V shed 2 bases and J 0 bases; nucleotides not matched to a gene: 7. The DNA for the CDR3 is TGCAGTGCTAGATCGGACGGGACAGGGGACTCCTACGAGCAGTACTTC. Its protein is CSARSDGTGDSYEQYF.

V gene TRBV14 combines with J gene TRBJ1-2; TRBD1 aligns across 8 bases. CDR3 size: 14 residues. Germline values: CDR1 SGHDN, CDR2 FVKESK. The J segment lost 4 bases and the V segment lost 4 bases, leaving 5 bases of the junction unmatched. CDR3 protein: CASSPTDRVYGYTF. The CDR3 bases are TGTGCCAGCAGCCCCACGGACAGGGTCTATGGCTACACCTTC.

To note about this clonotype: This may arise from a read error, as a much more abundant clone is one base away. The chain couples TRBV11-3 to TRBJ2-1; tentatively, D is TRBD1 (6 bases). Germline V gene data show CDR1 as SGHNT and CDR2 as YENEEA. This CDR3 is 17 amino acids long. The CDR3 DNA reads as TGTGCCGGCAGCTTAGGTAGGGGAACAGGGTCCTACAATGAGCAGTTCTTC. Its protein product is CAGSLGRGTGSYNEQFF.

This clonotype was detected many times. The chain employs TRBV19 and TRBJ1-3; D not resolved. The V gene's germline CDR1 is LNHDA and CDR2 SQIVND (reference sequence). V was trimmed by 7 bases and J by 8 bases, leaving 12 bases between them. There are 12 residues in the CDR3. The CDR3 sequence: CASMSDGYTIYF. The CDR3 DNA reads as TGTGCCAGTATGTCTGACGGATACACCATATATTTT.

This clonotype was seen ten or more times. The V and J genes are TRBV30 and TRBJ1-2; D uncertain. This CDR3 contains 12 residues. With 0 bases removed from V and 4 bases from J, the gap between germline ends came to 6 bases. CDR1 and CDR2 from the germline V gene are GTSNPN and SVGIG (reference sequence). The CDR3 region is CAWSVGGYGYTF. The CDR3 DNA is TGTGCCTGGAGTGTGGGAGGCTATGGCTACACCTTC.

This clonotype has ten or more counts. The V gene is TRBV10-3, the J gene TRBJ2-3, with a tentative D call TRBD1 (5 bases). This CDR3 has 13 residues. CDR1 ENHRY and CDR2 SYGVKD come from the germline V gene. The V gene lost 7 bases and the J gene lost 3 bases, with 11 bases spanning the gap. CDR3 sequence: CAITQGQTDTQYF. The CDR3 DNA reads as TGTGCCATCACTCAGGGCCAGACAGATACGCAGTATTTT.

Ten or more counts support this clonotype. The genes are TRBV30 and TRBJ2-7; D may be TRBD1 or TRBD2 (5 bases each). CDR1 and CDR2 from the germline V gene are GTSNPN and SVGIG (reference sequence). Trimming took off 0 bases at V and 3 bases at J, with 12 bases between the two ends. The CDR3 is made up of 14 amino acids. CDR3 DNA sequence: TGTGCCTGGAGTGTACTCAAGGGGAGCTACGAGCAGTACTTC. Translation gives CAWSVLKGSYEQYF.

The sample holds many counts of this clonotype. J is TRBJ1-2 and V is TRBV4-3, with D perhaps matching TRBD1 (5 bases). The CDR3 extends over 13 amino acids. With 1 base removed from V and 3 bases from J, the gap between germline ends came to 6 bases. Per germline, CDR1 LGHNA and CDR2 YSLEER. CDR3 DNA: TGCGCCAGCAGCCAAGCGGGGGACTATGGCTACACCTTC. Protein sequence: CASSQAGDYGYTF.

There are many counts of this clonotype. The rearrangement uses TRBV12-3 or TRBV12-4 and TRBJ2-7; 7 nucleotides agree with TRBD1. V gave up 5 bases and J gave up 2 bases; unmatched junction bases: 3. The CDR3 length is 13 residues. CDR3 in DNA: TGTGCCAGCAGTGCCGGGACAGCCTACGAGCAGTACTTC. Protein sequence: CASSAGTAYEQYF.

This clonotype was seen repeatedly, ten times or more. The chain carries TRBV6-2 or TRBV6-3 and TRBJ2-7; 9 bases are a match to TRBD2. The CDR3 runs to 14 residues. V shed 5 bases and J 4 bases; nucleotides not matched to a gene: 6. Germline assignment: CDR1 MNHEY and CDR2 SVGEGT. The CDR3 sequence is CASSGGTSYYEQYF. The CDR3 DNA reads as TGTGCCAGCAGTGGAGGGACTAGCTATTACGAGCAGTACTTC.

This clonotype was found many times. The chain combines TRBV4-1 with TRBJ2-7; the D is unclear. The CDR3 has 12 amino acids. Between the trimmed V and J ends, which lost 0 bases and 6 bases, there was a span of 6 bases. Per the germline V gene, CDR1 is MGHRA and CDR2 is YSYEKL. The CDR3, as DNA: TGCGCCAGCAGCCAAGACGTTGGCGAGCAGTACTTC. This encodes CASSQDVGEQYF.

This clonotype was counted at least ten times. The genes are TRBV5-1 and TRBJ2-2, with 8 bases matching TRBD2. V shed 0 bases and J 4 bases; nucleotides not matched to a gene: 5. This CDR3 spans 16 amino acids. Germline V gene sequence: CDR1 SGHRS, CDR2 YFSETQ. This chain's CDR3 is CASSLALTSATGELFF. For the CDR3, the DNA is TGCGCCAGCAGCTTGGCCCTGACTAGCGCCACCGGGGAGCTGTTTTTT.

This clonotype was recorded at least ten times. This clone may be a read error of a much larger clone one base away. The V gene is TRBV20-1, the J gene TRBJ2-7; D gene ambiguous. Germline lookup yields CDR1 DFQATT and CDR2 SNEGSKA (reference sequence). There are 11 residues in the CDR3. In nucleotides, the CDR3 is TGCAGTGCTAGTGAGTCCTACGAGCAGTCCTTC. Its protein is CSASESYEQSF.

The chain carries TRBV20-1 and TRBJ2-3, with D perhaps matching TRBD2 (5 bases). This CDR3 is 14 amino acids long. Germline assignment: CDR1 DFQATT and CDR2 SNEGSKA (reference sequence). The ends were cut back, 5 bases at V and 4 bases at J, with 16 bases in the middle. The chain's CDR3 is CSAGVVGASDTQYF. Here the CDR3 DNA reads TGCAGTGCTGGAGTAGTGGGAGCATCAGATACGCAGTATTTT.